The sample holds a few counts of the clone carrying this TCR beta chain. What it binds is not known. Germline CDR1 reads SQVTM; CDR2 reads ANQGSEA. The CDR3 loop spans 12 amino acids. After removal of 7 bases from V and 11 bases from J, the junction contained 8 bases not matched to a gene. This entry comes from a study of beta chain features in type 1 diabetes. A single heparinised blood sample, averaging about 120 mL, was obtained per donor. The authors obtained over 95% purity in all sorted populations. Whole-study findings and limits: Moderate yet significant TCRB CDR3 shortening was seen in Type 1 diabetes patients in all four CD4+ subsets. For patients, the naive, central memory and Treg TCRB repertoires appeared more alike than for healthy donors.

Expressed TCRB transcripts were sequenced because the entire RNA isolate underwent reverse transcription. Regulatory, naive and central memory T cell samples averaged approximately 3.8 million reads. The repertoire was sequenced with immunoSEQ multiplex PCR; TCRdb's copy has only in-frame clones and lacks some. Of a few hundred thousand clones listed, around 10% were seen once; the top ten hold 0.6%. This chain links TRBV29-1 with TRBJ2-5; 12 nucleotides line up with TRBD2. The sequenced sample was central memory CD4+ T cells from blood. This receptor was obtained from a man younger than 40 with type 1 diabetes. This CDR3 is CSGLTSGGEQYF. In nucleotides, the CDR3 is TGCAGCGGCCTGACTAGCGGGGGAGAGCAGTACTTC.